A selection of T cell receptor beta chains follows, all from one sample in a study of vaccination and CD4 T cells after COVID-19. TCRdb called the PCR reads again in MiXCR, with one record for every CDR3 protein. The sample includes around 3,900 distinct CDR3 sequences, about 71% of them seen just once. Their recognized antigens are unknown. The sequenced material came from CD4+ T cells from blood, cultured in vitro. Receptor source: a human donor in good health. Both conserved end residues are part of each CDR3. D genes are given only for firm matches. The size of a clone is reported for some rows only, either as once, few or many, or as a class for expanded clones.

abundance	v_gene	j_gene	d_gene	CDR3aa	CDR3nt
-	TRBV15	TRBJ1-2	-	CATSRGGAGAGNGYTF	TGTGCCACCAGCAGGGGGGGGGCAGGGGCTGGTAATGGCTACACCTTC
-	TRBV2	TRBJ1-5	TRBD1	CASSGTGGAGNQPQHF	TGTGCCAGCAGCGGGACAGGGGGCGCGGGCAATCAGCCCCAGCATTTT
-	TRBV20-1	TRBJ2-5	-	CSARDPRSGLQETQYF	TGCAGTGCTAGAGATCCTAGGTCAGGACTACAAGAGACCCAGTACTTC
-	TRBV11-3	TRBJ2-3	TRBD2	CASSPLAGADTQYF	TGTGCCAGCAGCCCGCTAGCGGGAGCAGATACGCAGTATTTT
-	TRBV10-3	TRBJ2-1	-	CATNPGGKGLEQFF	TGTGCCACCAACCCAGGAGGGAAGGGGCTTGAGCAGTTCTTC
-	TRBV7-6	TRBJ2-1	TRBD2	CASSLGAGGAAEQFF	TGTGCCAGCAGCTTAGGGGCGGGAGGGGCCGCCGAGCAGTTCTTC
-	TRBV7-2	TRBJ2-5	TRBD1	CASSLRAGGAGETQYF	TGTGCCAGCAGCCTTCGGGCAGGGGGCGCCGGAGAGACCCAGTACTTC
-	TRBV6-4	TRBJ1-1	-	CATSGGGWGMNTEAFF	TGTGCCACCTCAGGAGGGGGATGGGGGATGAACACTGAAGCTTTCTTT
-	TRBV5-6	TRBJ2-7	-	CASSSGPRGSEQYF	TGTGCCAGCAGCTCCGGACCCCGGGGGAGCGAGCAGTACTTC
-	TRBV19	TRBJ1-5	-	CASSIGQARAQPQHF	TGTGCCAGTAGTATTGGGCAGGCGAGGGCTCAGCCCCAGCATTTT
-	TRBV21-1	TRBJ2-5	-	CALCLDRGLGETQYF	TGTGCGTTATGTTTGGACAGGGGGCTGGGTGAGACCCAGTACTTC
-	TRBV19	TRBJ1-5	-	CASSIVGDENQPQHF	TGTGCCAGTAGTATAGTTGGGGACGAAAATCAGCCCCAGCATTTT
-	TRBV29-1	TRBJ1-1	-	CSVETWNTEAFF	TGCAGCGTCGAAACATGGAACACTGAAGCTTTCTTT
-	TRBV2	TRBJ1-2	-	CASSELGTAYGYTF	TGTGCCAGCAGTGAATTGGGGACGGCCTATGGCTACACCTTC
-	TRBV7-2	TRBJ1-2	-	CASASGPLERGYTF	TGTGCCAGTGCGAGTGGGCCCCTAGAAAGGGGCTACACCTTC
medium-sized	TRBV15	TRBJ1-4	TRBD1	CATSRVAQGRNEKLFF	TGTGCCACCAGCAGAGTTGCACAGGGGCGAAATGAAAAACTGTTTTTT
-	TRBV11-2	TRBJ1-1	-	CASSSTMKGNPEAFF	TGTGCCAGCAGCTCCACCATGAAGGGTAACCCTGAAGCTTTCTTT
few	TRBV20-1	TRBJ1-2	-	CSARDPLGENYGYTF	TGCAGTGCTAGGGACCCCCTTGGGGAAAACTATGGCTACACCTTC
-	TRBV6-1	TRBJ1-3	TRBD1	CASSDTGAPIGNTIYF	TGTGCCAGCAGTGACACAGGGGCCCCCATCGGAAACACCATATATTTT
-	TRBV20-1	TRBJ1-2	-	CGSGGYTF	TGCGGAAGTGGCGGCTACACCTTC
-	TRBV28	TRBJ1-2	TRBD1	CASSTHGTGGGGYTF	TGTGCCAGCAGCACACACGGGACAGGCGGCGGGGGCTACACCTTC
-	TRBV27	TRBJ2-3	-	CASSSPSGTDTQYF	TGTGCCAGCAGTTCCCCCTCAGGCACAGATACGCAGTATTTT
few	TRBV6-1	TRBJ1-2	TRBD1	CASSEHGQGNYGYTF	TGTGCCAGCAGTGAGCACGGACAGGGAAACTATGGCTACACCTTC
-	TRBV24-1	TRBJ2-5	-	CATSARPPLQETQYF	TGTGCCACCAGTGCTCGCCCCCCGCTTCAAGAGACCCAGTACTTC
few	TRBV20-1	TRBJ1-2	-	CSASERQSNYGYTF	TGCAGTGCTAGCGAACGACAGTCTAACTATGGCTACACCTTC
-	TRBV15	TRBJ2-2	-	CATSRLETGELFF	TGTGCCACCAGCAGATTAGAAACCGGGGAGCTGTTTTTT
-	TRBV27	TRBJ2-5	-	CASSLSLRKWGQETQYF	TGTGCCAGCAGTTTATCCCTTCGAAAATGGGGCCAAGAGACCCAGTACTTC
-	TRBV19	TRBJ2-6	-	CASRRRPDQTGANVLTF	TGTGCCAGTAGGCGGCGTCCTGACCAAACTGGGGCCAACGTCCTGACTTTC
-	TRBV19	TRBJ1-5	-	CASSPRGGRNQPQHF	TGTGCCAGTAGTCCCCGGGGGGGGCGCAATCAGCCCCAGCATTTT
-	TRBV7-9	TRBJ2-5	TRBD2	CASSPSVAGDRETQYF	TGCGCCAGCAGCCCTTCGGTAGCGGGGGACCGGGAGACCCAGTACTTC
-	TRBV11-2	TRBJ2-1	-	CASSLDADRRFF	TGTGCCAGCAGCTTAGATGCTGATAGAAGGTTCTTC
-	TRBV7-7	TRBJ2-3	-	CASSRGGSTDTQYF	TGTGCCAGCAGCCGTGGCGGGAGCACAGATACGCAGTATTTT
-	TRBV20-1	TRBJ1-2	-	CSARDGTNYGYTF	TGCAGTGCTAGGGACGGCACAAACTATGGCTACACCTTC
few	TRBV6-1	TRBJ1-2	-	CASSRTANYGYTF	TGTGCCAGCAGTCGGACGGCTAACTATGGCTACACCTTC
-	TRBV6-2/TRBV6-3	TRBJ2-3	TRBD2	CASSYGETAGVDTQYF	TGTGCCAGCAGTTACGGAGAAACAGCGGGGGTAGATACGCAGTATTTT
once	TRBV6-1	TRBJ1-2	-	CALIGGPPNYGYTF	TGTGCCCTAATAGGGGGACCGCCTAACTATGGCTACACCTTC
-	TRBV7-9	TRBJ2-1	-	CASSLTRDDNEQFF	TGTGCCAGCAGCTTAACCCGGGACGACAATGAGCAGTTCTTC
-	TRBV11-2	TRBJ1-6	-	CASSLDRRNSPLHF	TGTGCCAGCAGCTTAGACCGCAGAAATTCACCCCTCCACTTT
-	TRBV7-2	TRBJ2-5	-	CASSPVRGQETQYF	TGTGCCAGCAGCCCTGTTAGGGGGCAAGAGACCCAGTACTTC
-	TRBV6-2/TRBV6-3	TRBJ1-3	TRBD1	CASSYGLFGGTVLGNTIYF	TGTGCCAGCAGTTACGGTCTATTCGGAGGGACAGTCCTTGGAAACACCATATATTTT
-	TRBV20-1	TRBJ1-1	-	CSARRGQMNTEAFF	TGCAGTGCTAGGAGGGGCCAGATGAACACTGAAGCTTTCTTT
once	TRBV19	TRBJ2-3	-	CASRQGGTDTQYF	TGTGCCAGCCGACAGGGAGGGACAGATACGCAGTATTTT
-	TRBV20-1	TRBJ2-2	TRBD2	CSARGSSGLAGDGTGELFF	TGCAGTGCTAGAGGGTCGAGCGGACTAGCGGGAGATGGGACCGGGGAGCTGTTTTTT
-	TRBV19	TRBJ1-6	TRBD1	CASSPRDRTYSPLHF	TGTGCCAGTAGTCCCCGGGACAGGACTTATTCACCCCTCCACTTT
-	TRBV6-1	TRBJ2-1	-	CASSLRGNNEQFF	TGTGCCAGCAGCCTAAGGGGGAACAATGAGCAGTTCTTC
-	TRBV28	TRBJ1-1	-	CASSFGGPATEAFF	TGTGCCAGCAGTTTCGGGGGGCCGGCCACTGAAGCTTTCTTT